The next 15 T cell receptor beta chains were all read from a single sample in a study of T cells in Graves' hyperthyroidism and ophthalmopathy. Researchers took RNA transcripts and amplified the TCR beta CDR3 regions from them. A set of HTBI primers served as the primers for a first-round RT-PCR of the TCR CDR3. TCRdb recomputed calls from the multiplex PCR reads with MiXCR, one row per CDR3 protein. The table has a few hundred thousand distinct CDR3 sequences, roughly 14% seen once; the top ten hold 5.8%. Sequencing used blood. These receptors were taken from a woman aged 25 to 39 with Graves' hyperthyroidism that later progressed to Graves' ophthalmopathy.

This clonotype was counted many times. The genes are TRBV6-1 and TRBJ2-1; 7 nucleotides align to TRBD2. After removal of 5 bases from V and 9 bases from J, the junction contained 16 bases not matched to a gene. In germline, CDR1 is MNHNS, CDR2 SASEGT. The CDR3 consists of 16 residues. CDR3 loop: CASSYYSGEGLGEQFF. The CDR3 nucleotides read TGTGCCAGCAGTTATTATTCGGGGGAGGGCCTCGGTGAGCAGTTCTTC.

This clonotype was picked up a small number of times. This sequence joins TRBV29-1 and TRBJ1-3, with no clear D. CDR1 SQVTM and CDR2 ANQGSEA come from the germline V gene. The CDR3 consists of 12 residues. Deletions cut 5 bases from V and 3 bases from J, with 8 bases between. CDR3 loop: CSVWGVGNTIYF. CDR3 nucleotide sequence: TGCAGCGTTTGGGGTGTTGGAAACACCATATATTTT.

This clonotype was recorded at least ten times. This rearrangement joins TRBV2 to TRBJ1-5; D is unresolved. The CDR3 has 12 amino acids. Germline values: CDR1 SNHLY, CDR2 FYNNEI. Trimming pared 4 bases from V and 7 bases from J, leaving 8 bases between. CDR3 in DNA: TGTGCCAGCAGTGGGCAGGACCAGCCCCAGCATTTT. Its translation: CASSGQDQPQHF.

This clonotype was recorded many times. The rearrangement links TRBV24-1 to TRBJ2-1; TRBD1 aligns across 9 bases. This CDR3 region has 16 residues. Germline V gives CDR1 KGHDR, CDR2 SFDVKD. J lost 4 bases, V lost 5 bases, and 8 bases had no gene match. CDR3 sequence reads: CATSGVDGTGYNEQFF. CDR3 DNA: TGTGCCACCAGTGGGGTCGACGGGACAGGGTACAATGAGCAGTTCTTC.

This clonotype occurred a few times. The chain couples TRBV6-1 to TRBJ2-1; 10 bases line up with TRBD2. CDR1 is MNHNS, CDR2 SASEGT, per germline. V lost 6 bases to trimming and J lost 6 bases; unmatched junction nucleotides: 11. The CDR3 spans 16 residues. In DNA, the CDR3 is TGTGCCAGCAGGATCTCGTGGACTAGCGGAACCAATGAGCAGTTCTTC. Translation: CASRISWTSGTNEQFF.

The rearrangement links TRBV29-1 to TRBJ2-7, with 12 positions matching TRBD2. The V segment lost 6 bases and the J segment 4 bases; nucleotides outside the gene matches: 7. The CDR3 loop spans 14 amino acids. CDR1 is SQVTM, CDR2 ANQGSEA, per germline. The CDR3 loop reads CSVPGLAGRYEQYF. CDR3 coding DNA: TGCAGCGTGCCCGGACTAGCGGGACGTTACGAGCAGTACTTC.

This chain connects TRBV5-1 to TRBJ2-5, with D unresolved. Trimming stripped 3 bases from V and 2 bases from J, with 8 bases between. Germline lookup yields CDR1 SGHRS and CDR2 YFSETQ. The CDR3 totals 13 residues. Written as DNA, the CDR3 is TGCGCCAGCAGCTGGAAAAGTCAAGAGACCCAGTACTTC. Translation gives CASSWKSQETQYF.

The rearrangement uses TRBV2 and TRBJ2-7; 8 bases map to TRBD2. V lost 8 bases and J lost 3; bases outside the gene matches: 15. Germline V CDR1 and CDR2: SNHLY, FYNNEI. This CDR3 region has 16 residues. Here the CDR3 reads CASEPKAGTRFYEQYF. Here the CDR3 DNA reads TGTGCCAGCGAACCAAAAGCCGGGACTAGATTCTACGAGCAGTACTTC.

This clonotype occurred many times. The chain couples TRBV5-1 to TRBJ1-4, with no clear D. The CDR3 runs to 12 residues. V was trimmed by 0 bases and J by 8 bases, leaving 5 bases between them. Germline-derived CDR1 and CDR2 are SGHRS and YFSETQ. The CDR3, as DNA: TGCGCCAGCAGCTTGGAAAACGAAAAACTGTTTTTT. This sequence encodes CASSLENEKLFF.

This clonotype occurred many times. The chain carries TRBV4-1 and TRBJ1-2, with D tentatively TRBD1 (5 bases). CDR3 size: 16 residues. Trimming took 0 bases from V and 5 from J, leaving 16 bases between them. Germline lookup yields CDR1 MGHRA and CDR2 YSYEKL. CDR3 DNA sequence: TGCGCCAGCAGCCAAGATTTGGGGACCAAGGGGTATGGCTACACCTTC. It yields the protein CASSQDLGTKGYGYTF.

This clonotype has ten or more counts. This chain uses TRBV10-3 with TRBJ2-7; 10 bases align to TRBD1. CDR3 size: 13 residues. The trim removed 7 bases at V and 6 bases at J, leaving 6 bases unmatched. CDR1 is ENHRY and CDR2 is SYGVKD in the germline V gene. In DNA, the CDR3 is TGTGCCATCAACCCGGACAGGGGGAGCGAGCAGTACTTC. Protein sequence: CAINPDRGSEQYF.

This clonotype was observed a few times. V and J are TRBV25-1 and TRBJ2-1; D is ambiguous. CDR1 is MGHDK and CDR2 is SYGVNS in the germline V gene. This CDR3 contains 14 residues. V lost 6 bases and J 1 base, leaving 10 bases between the germline ends. The CDR3 region has the DNA TGTGCCAGCAGCCGCGTCGGGTCCTACAATGAGCAGTTCTTC. Its protein is CASSRVGSYNEQFF.

This chain joins TRBV28 and TRBJ2-2, with D possibly matching TRBD2 (6 bases). CDR1 is MDHEN, CDR2 SYDVKM, per germline. This CDR3 region has 16 residues. V lost 3 bases to trimming and J lost 6 bases, with 17 bases between them. The CDR3 bases are TGTGCCAGCAGTTTGCCCAAACCCTCGGGAGCCGGGGAGCTGTTTTTT. It encodes CASSLPKPSGAGELFF.

This clonotype was counted at least ten times. V gene TRBV24-1 combines with J gene TRBJ2-7; no clear D. CDR1 is KGHDR, CDR2 SFDVKD, per germline. V was shortened by 4 bases and J by 4 bases, with 4 bases between the two germline ends. CDR3 length equals 11 residues. In DNA form, the CDR3 reads TGTGCCACCAGTGACCTTTACGAGCAGTACTTC. It specifies CATSDLYEQYF.

As for this clonotype: This may arise from a read error, as a much more abundant clone is one base away. The chain combines TRBV28 with TRBJ1-6; no reliable D call. The CDR3 has 14 residues. Germline CDR1 reads MDHEN; CDR2 reads SYDVKM. Trimming removed 7 bases at V and 11 bases at J, with 18 bases between. In DNA, the CDR3 is TGTGCCAGCACAGCGGGGAACGTGAATCCACCCCTCCACTTT. It encodes CASTAGNVNPPLHF.